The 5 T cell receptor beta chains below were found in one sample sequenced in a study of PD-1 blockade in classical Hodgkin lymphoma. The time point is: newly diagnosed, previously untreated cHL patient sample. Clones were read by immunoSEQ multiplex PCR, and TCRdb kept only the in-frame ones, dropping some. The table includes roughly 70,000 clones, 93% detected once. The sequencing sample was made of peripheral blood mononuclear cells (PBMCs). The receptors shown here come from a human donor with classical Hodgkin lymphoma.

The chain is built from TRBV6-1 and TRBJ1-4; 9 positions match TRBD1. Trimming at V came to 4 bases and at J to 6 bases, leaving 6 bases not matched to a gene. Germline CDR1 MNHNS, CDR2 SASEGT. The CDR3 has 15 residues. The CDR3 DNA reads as TGTGCCAGCAGTGTGCGGGACAGGGCTGATGAAAAACTGTTTTTT. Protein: CASSVRDRADEKLFF.

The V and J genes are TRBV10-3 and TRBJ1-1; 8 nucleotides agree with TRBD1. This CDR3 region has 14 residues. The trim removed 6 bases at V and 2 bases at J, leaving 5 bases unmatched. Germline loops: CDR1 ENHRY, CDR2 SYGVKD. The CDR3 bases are TGTGCCATCAGAAAGGGACAGGACAACACTGAAGCTTTCTTT. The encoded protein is CAIRKGQDNTEAFF.

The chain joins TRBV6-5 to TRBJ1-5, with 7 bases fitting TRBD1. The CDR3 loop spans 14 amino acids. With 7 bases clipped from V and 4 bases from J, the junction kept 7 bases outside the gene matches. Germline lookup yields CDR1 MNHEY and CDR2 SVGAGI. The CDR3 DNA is TGTGCCAGCACGGACTTGGACAGGAATCAGCCCCAGCATTTT. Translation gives CASTDLDRNQPQHF.

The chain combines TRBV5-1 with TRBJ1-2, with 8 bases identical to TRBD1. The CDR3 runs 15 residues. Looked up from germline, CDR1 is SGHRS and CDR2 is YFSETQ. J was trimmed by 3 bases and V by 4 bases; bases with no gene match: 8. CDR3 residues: CASSIGQGLYYGYTF. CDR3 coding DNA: TGCGCCAGCAGCATAGGACAGGGCCTTTACTATGGCTACACCTTC.

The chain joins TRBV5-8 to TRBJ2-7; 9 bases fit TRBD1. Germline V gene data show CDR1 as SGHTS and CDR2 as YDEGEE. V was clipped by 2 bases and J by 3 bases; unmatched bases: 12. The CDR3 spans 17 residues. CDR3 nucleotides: TGTGCCAGCAGCTTTCCCCCCGGGACAGGGAACTACTACGAGCAGTACTTC. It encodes CASSFPPGTGNYYEQYF.